This entry lists 15 T cell receptor beta chains sequenced from one sample in a study of T-cell reconstitution after alpha-beta-depleted transplantation in children. The study, taken as a whole, reports: A year post-transplant, T-cell counts and diversity derived mostly from newly produced T cells.

Unique molecular identifiers were incorporated when the TCRbeta library was constructed. A single record per CDR3 protein comes from TCRdb applying MiXCR to the PCR reads. The top ten clones hold around 10% of a sample with some 300,000 distinct CDR3 sequences, roughly 7.8% of them seen once. The antigens for these receptors are not known. The sample in question was peripheral blood, obtained 360 days after TCRalphabeta/CD19-depleted stem cell transplant. The source of these receptors is a female patient aged 2 to 10 who had a stem cell transplant for Fanconi anemia, so the T cells may come from the graft donor.

CDR3 residues: CASSLVGGTGANVLTF. The CDR3 DNA is TGCGCCAGCAGCTTGGTTGGGGGCACGGGGGCCAACGTCCTGACTTTC. The chain has TRBV5-1 and TRBJ2-6; TRBD1 might be the D (6 bases). V was shortened by 0 bases and J by 4 bases, with 11 bases between the two germline ends. This CDR3 contains 16 residues. The V gene's germline CDR1 is SGHRS and CDR2 YFSETQ.

This clonotype was detected only a few times. This sequence joins TRBV27 and TRBJ1-4, with 8 bases that match TRBD1. This CDR3 comprises 15 residues. Germline lookup yields CDR1 MNHEY and CDR2 SMNVEV (reference sequence). With V trimmed by 3 bases and J by 7 bases, 7 bases remained unmatched. In DNA, the CDR3 is TGTGCCAGCAGTTTCACTGACAGGGGAAGTGAAAAACTGTTTTTT. Amino acid sequence: CASSFTDRGSEKLFF.

This clonotype was detected only a few times. The chain uses TRBV6-1 and TRBJ2-7; 9 nucleotides align to TRBD1. CDR1 is MNHNS, CDR2 SASEGT, per germline. CDR3 length equals 14 residues. Losses at the gene ends were 4 bases for V and 6 bases for J; bases not matched to a gene: 7. The CDR3 DNA sequence: TGTGCCAGCAGTGGGGCGGGACAGGGCCGCGAGCAGTACTTC. It encodes CASSGAGQGREQYF.

This clonotype was found many times. The chain uses TRBV12-3 or TRBV12-4 and TRBJ2-5; D might be TRBD1 (6 bases). The V end was cut by 6 bases, the J end by 0 bases, with 11 bases between. The CDR3 loop spans 14 amino acids. The chain's CDR3 is CASRNRGYQETQYF. CDR3 nucleotide sequence: TGTGCCAGCAGGAATAGGGGGTACCAAGAGACCCAGTACTTC.

This chain links TRBV10-1 with TRBJ2-5; D gene unclear. The germline V gene has CDR1 WNHNN and CDR2 SYGVQD (reference sequence). The CDR3 sequence is 14 residues long. The V gene lost 4 bases and the J gene lost 2 bases, with 11 bases spanning the gap. CDR3: CASSGGSVQETQYF. The CDR3 bases are TGCGCCAGCAGTGGAGGCAGCGTACAAGAGACCCAGTACTTC.

This clonotype has more than one count but fewer than ten. The rearrangement uses TRBV6-2 or TRBV6-3 and TRBJ2-5, with D possibly TRBD1 on 5 matching bases. The ends were cut back, 4 bases at V and 7 bases at J, with 10 bases in the middle. The CDR3 covers 12 residues. The germline V gene has CDR1 MNHEY and CDR2 SVGEGT. CDR3 nucleotide sequence: TGTGCCAGCAGTTCTTCCCAGGGGACCCAGTACTTC. Translating it yields CASSSSQGTQYF.

V and J are TRBV20-1 and TRBJ2-7; TRBD1 aligns across 7 bases. J was trimmed by 3 bases and V by 6 bases; bases with no gene match: 11. CDR3 length: 14 amino acids. CDR1 and CDR2 (germline): DFQATT, SNEGSKA (reference sequence). CDR3 in DNA: TGCAGTGCCAGAACCGGGACAGACCTCTACGAGCAGTACGTC. Its protein is CSARTGTDLYEQYV.

The table lists this clonotype with many counts. The chain links TRBV4-2 to TRBJ2-4, with 9 bases fitting TRBD1. Trimming took 4 bases from V and 7 from J; bases not matched to a gene: 20. CDR3 length: 19 residues. Germline values: CDR1 LGHNA, CDR2 YNFKEQ. The CDR3 DNA is TGTGCCAGCAGCCGACTCAAGCCCGGACAGGGGTTTTGGGCGAACATTCAGTACTTC. Translating it yields CASSRLKPGQGFWANIQYF.

This clonotype occurred many times. The chain links TRBV29-1 to TRBJ2-5; D is tentatively TRBD1 or TRBD2 (6 bases each). The germline CDR1 and CDR2 sequences are SQVTM and ANQGSEA. The CDR3 runs 14 residues. The germline V and J ends were trimmed by 3 bases and 5 bases, with 16 bases remaining between them. CDR3 protein: CSVDPPGAGETQYF. The CDR3 DNA is TGCAGCGTTGATCCCCCAGGGGCGGGGGAGACCCAGTACTTC.

This clonotype showed up just a few times. The chain joins TRBV5-1 to TRBJ2-7, with 8 positions matching TRBD2. The CDR3 runs 15 residues. V gave up 0 bases and J gave up 1 base; unmatched junction bases: 3. The germline V gene encodes CDR1 SGHRS and CDR2 YFSETQ. CDR3 in DNA: TGCGCCAGCAGCTTGGCCGGGGGGGAGTCCTACGAGCAGTACTTC. Protein product: CASSLAGGESYEQYF.

This clonotype was seen repeatedly, ten times or more. The rearrangement uses TRBV2 and TRBJ2-3; no firm D call. CDR1 is SNHLY, CDR2 FYNNEI, per germline. The V and J ends lost 6 bases and 0 bases respectively, with 10 bases between them. The CDR3 is made up of 14 amino acids. The CDR3 bases are TGTGCCAGCAGGTCCGACCTAAGCACAGATACGCAGTATTTT. Translating it yields CASRSDLSTDTQYF.

This sequence joins TRBV7-2 and TRBJ2-7; TRBD1 might be the D (5 bases). V was shortened by 1 base and J by 7 bases, with 11 bases between the two germline ends. CDR1 and CDR2 (germline): SGHTA, FQGNSA. This CDR3 is 13 amino acids long. CDR3 sequence reads: CASSLGRAGEQYF. In DNA form, the CDR3 reads TGTGCCAGCAGCTTAGGCAGGGCTGGGGAGCAGTACTTC.

This clonotype showed up just a few times. V usage is TRBV10-3 and J usage is TRBJ1-4; 7 bases fit TRBD1. Trimming cost V 3 bases and J 4 bases; bases outside gene matches: 5. This CDR3 comprises 15 residues. Per the germline V gene, CDR1 is ENHRY and CDR2 is SYGVKD. For the CDR3, the DNA is TGTGCCATCAGTGATTCGACAGGGTTTAATGAAAAACTGTTTTTT. Its protein is CAISDSTGFNEKLFF.

The table lists this clonotype with a few counts. The chain recombines TRBV20-1 with TRBJ2-1; maybe TRBD1 (5 bases). The CDR3 totals 15 residues. The V and J ends lost 6 bases and 2 bases respectively, with 17 bases between them. Germline V CDR1 and CDR2: DFQATT, SNEGSKA (reference sequence). CDR3 coding DNA: TGCAGTGCCACGAGACAGCCAGTCACCTACAATGAGCAGTTCTTC. Amino acid sequence: CSATRQPVTYNEQFF.

This clonotype was counted a few times. The J gene is TRBJ2-2, the V gene TRBV9; D unresolved. The CDR3 contains 16 residues. V was shortened by 0 bases and J by 3 bases, with 12 bases between the two germline ends. Germline-derived CDR1 and CDR2 are SGDLS and YYNGEE. CDR3 sequence (DNA): TGTGCCAGCAGCGTAGGTGTAAGGGTTGACACCGGGGAGCTGTTTTTT. Translated: CASSVGVRVDTGELFF.